In its sample, the clone carrying this T cell receptor (beta chain) was seen many times. Its antigen is still unknown. The data belong to a study of spatial heterogeneity in lung cancer. Study context: Matched bulk RNA-seq provided a T cell module score, and TCR transcript counts in tumor regions correlated strongly with it. For the average unique TCR and UMI combination, more than eight occurrences appeared in raw reads. General observations from the study: Mutation tallies in tumors tracked expanded intratumoral alpha and beta TCR counts.

The CDR3 is 15 residues long. Between the trimmed V and J ends, which lost 1 base and 2 bases, there was a span of 9 bases. Looked up from germline, CDR1 is SGHDN and CDR2 is FVKESK. TCRdb itself ran the 5' RACE reads through MiXCR, one entry per CDR3 protein. This sample has roughly 28,000 distinct CDR3 sequences, with roughly 7.1% found just once. Time point: sample taken at primary tumor resection. In each case, whole RNA from tumor, nontumor lung or frozen PBMC was sequenced unsorted. The V and J genes are TRBV14 and TRBJ2-1, with D uncertain. The input for sequencing was lung tumor tissue, taken at surgery. The origin of this receptor is a male donor with early-stage non-small cell lung cancer. This chain's CDR3 is CASSQVGGPYNEQFF. In DNA, the CDR3 is TGTGCCAGCAGCCAAGTCGGCGGACCCTACAATGAGCAGTTCTTC.